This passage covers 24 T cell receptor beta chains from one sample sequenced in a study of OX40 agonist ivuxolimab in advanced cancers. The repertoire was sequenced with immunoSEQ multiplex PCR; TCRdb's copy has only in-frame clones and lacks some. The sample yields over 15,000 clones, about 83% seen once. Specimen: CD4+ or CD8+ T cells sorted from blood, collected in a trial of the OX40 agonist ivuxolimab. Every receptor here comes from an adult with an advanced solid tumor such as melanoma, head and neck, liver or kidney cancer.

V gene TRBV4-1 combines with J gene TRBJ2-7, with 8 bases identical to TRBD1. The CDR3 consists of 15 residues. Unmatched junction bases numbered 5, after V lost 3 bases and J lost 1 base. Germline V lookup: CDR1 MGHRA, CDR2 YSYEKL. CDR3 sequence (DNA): TGCGCCAGCAGCCATGCAGGACAGGGATCCTACGAGCAGTACTTC. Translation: CASSHAGQGSYEQYF.

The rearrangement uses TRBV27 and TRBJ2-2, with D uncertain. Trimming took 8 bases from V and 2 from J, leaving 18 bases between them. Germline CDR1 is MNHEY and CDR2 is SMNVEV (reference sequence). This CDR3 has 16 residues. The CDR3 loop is CASVRTRSPNTGELFF. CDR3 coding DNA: TGTGCCAGCGTAAGGACCCGATCTCCAAACACCGGGGAGCTGTTTTTT.

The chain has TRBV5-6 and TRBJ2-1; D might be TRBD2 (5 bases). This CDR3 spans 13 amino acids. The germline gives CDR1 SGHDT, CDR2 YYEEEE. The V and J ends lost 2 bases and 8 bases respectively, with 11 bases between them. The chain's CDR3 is CASSLEGTDEQFF. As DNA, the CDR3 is TGTGCCAGCAGCTTAGAGGGTACGGATGAGCAGTTCTTC.

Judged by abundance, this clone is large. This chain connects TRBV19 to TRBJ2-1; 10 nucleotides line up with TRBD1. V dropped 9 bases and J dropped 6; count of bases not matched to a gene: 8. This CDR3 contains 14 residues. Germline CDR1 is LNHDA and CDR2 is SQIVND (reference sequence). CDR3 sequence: CASQWTGGINEQFF. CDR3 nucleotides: TGTGCCAGCCAATGGACAGGGGGTATCAATGAGCAGTTCTTC.

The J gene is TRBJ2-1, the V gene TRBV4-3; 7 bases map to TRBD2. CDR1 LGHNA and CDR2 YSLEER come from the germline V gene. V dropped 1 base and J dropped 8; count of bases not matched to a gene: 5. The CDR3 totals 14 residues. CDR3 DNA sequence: TGCGCCAGCAGCCAAGGGACCGGGAGGTATGAGCAGTTCTTC. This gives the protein CASSQGTGRYEQFF.

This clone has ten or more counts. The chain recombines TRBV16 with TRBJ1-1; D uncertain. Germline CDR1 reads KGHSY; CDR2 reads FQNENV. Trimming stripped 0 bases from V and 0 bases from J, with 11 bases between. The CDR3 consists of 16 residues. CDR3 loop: CASSQSPAGMNTEAFF. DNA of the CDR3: TGTGCCAGCAGCCAATCGCCGGCTGGGATGAACACTGAAGCTTTCTTT.

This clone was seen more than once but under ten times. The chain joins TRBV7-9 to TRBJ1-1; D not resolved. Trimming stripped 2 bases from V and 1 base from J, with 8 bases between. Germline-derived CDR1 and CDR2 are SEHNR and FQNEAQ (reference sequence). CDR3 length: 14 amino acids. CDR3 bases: TGTGCCAGCAGCTTAACCGGAGGGAACACTGAAGCTTTCTTT. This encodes CASSLTGGNTEAFF. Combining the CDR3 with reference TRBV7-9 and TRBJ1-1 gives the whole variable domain DTGVSQNPRHKITKRGQNVTFRCDPISEHNRLYWYRQTLGQGPEFLTYFQNEAQLEKSRLLSDRFSAERPKGSFSTLEIQRTEQGDSAMYLCASSLTGGNTEAFFGQGTRLTVV.

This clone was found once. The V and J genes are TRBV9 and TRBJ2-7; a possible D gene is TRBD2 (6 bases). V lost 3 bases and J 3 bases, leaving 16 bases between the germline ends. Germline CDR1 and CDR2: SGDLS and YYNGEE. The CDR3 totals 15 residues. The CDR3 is CASSGPGGSNYEQYF. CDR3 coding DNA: TGTGCCAGCAGCGGGCCCGGGGGATCAAACTACGAGCAGTACTTC.

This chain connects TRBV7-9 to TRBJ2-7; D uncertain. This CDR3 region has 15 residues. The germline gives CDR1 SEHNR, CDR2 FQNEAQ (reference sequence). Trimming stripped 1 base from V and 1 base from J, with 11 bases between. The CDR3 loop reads CASSLGGIDSYEQYF. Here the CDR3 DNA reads TGTGCCAGCAGCTTAGGGGGTATTGATTCCTACGAGCAGTACTTC. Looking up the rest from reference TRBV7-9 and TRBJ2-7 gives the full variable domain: DTGVSQNPRHKITKRGQNVTFRCDPISEHNRLYWYRQTLGQGPEFLTYFQNEAQLEKSRLLSDRFSAERPKGSFSTLEIQRTEQGDSAMYLCASSLGGIDSYEQYFGPGTRLTVT.

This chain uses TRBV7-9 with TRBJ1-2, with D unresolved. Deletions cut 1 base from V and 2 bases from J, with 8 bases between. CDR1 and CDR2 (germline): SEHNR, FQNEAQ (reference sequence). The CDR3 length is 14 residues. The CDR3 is CASSLVPTNYGYTF. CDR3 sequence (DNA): TGTGCCAGCAGCTTAGTTCCCACAAACTATGGCTACACCTTC.

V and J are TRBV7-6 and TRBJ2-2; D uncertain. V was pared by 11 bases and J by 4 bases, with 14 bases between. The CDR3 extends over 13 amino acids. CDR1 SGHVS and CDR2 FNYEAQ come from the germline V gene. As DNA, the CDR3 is TGTGCCCCTCCGTTGGTAGGCACCGGGGAGCTGTTTTTT. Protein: CAPPLVGTGELFF.

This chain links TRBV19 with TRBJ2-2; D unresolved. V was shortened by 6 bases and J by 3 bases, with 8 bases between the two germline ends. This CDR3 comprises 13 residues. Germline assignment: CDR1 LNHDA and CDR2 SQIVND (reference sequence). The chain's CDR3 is CASSIFYTGELFF. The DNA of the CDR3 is TGTGCCAGTAGCATATTTTACACCGGGGAGCTGTTTTTT.

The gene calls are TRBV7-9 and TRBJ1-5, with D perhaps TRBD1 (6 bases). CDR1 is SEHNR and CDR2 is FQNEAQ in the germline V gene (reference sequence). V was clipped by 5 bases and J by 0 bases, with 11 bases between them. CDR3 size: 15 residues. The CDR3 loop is CASSGGAHSNQPQHF. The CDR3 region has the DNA TGTGCCAGCAGCGGGGGCGCCCATAGCAATCAGCCCCAGCATTTT.

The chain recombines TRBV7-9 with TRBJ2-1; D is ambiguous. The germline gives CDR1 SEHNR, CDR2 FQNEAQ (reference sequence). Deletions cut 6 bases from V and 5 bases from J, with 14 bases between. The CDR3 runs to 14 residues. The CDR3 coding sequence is TGTGCCAGCAGTCCAGACCCGGCCAACAATGAGCAGTTCTTC. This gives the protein CASSPDPANNEQFF.

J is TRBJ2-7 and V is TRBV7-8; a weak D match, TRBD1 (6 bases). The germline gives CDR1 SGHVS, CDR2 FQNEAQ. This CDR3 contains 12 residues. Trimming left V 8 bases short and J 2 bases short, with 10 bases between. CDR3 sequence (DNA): TGTGCCAGCGGCCGGGACACCTACGAGCAGTACTTC. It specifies CASGRDTYEQYF.

The CDR3 DNA sequence: TGTGCCAGCAGCCCTCCGGGTGTCGATCAGCCCCAGCATTTT. It translates to CASSPPGVDQPQHF. The rearrangement joins TRBV28 to TRBJ1-5; D gene unclear. Germline CDR1 and CDR2: MDHEN and SYDVKM. The length of the CDR3 is 14 residues. V was cut by 6 bases and J by 5 bases, with 14 bases left in between.

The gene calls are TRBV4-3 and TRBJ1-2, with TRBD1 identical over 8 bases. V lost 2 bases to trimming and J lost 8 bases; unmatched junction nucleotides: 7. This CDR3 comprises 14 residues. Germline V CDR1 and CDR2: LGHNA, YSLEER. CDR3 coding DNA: TGCGCCAGCAGCCAACCCGGGACAGGCTGGGGCTACACCTTC. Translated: CASSQPGTGWGYTF.

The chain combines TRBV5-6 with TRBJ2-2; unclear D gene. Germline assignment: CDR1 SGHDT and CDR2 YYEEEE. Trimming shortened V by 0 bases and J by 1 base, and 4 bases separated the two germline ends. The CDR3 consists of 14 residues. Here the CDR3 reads CASSLEMNTGELFF. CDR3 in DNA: TGTGCCAGCAGCTTGGAGATGAACACCGGGGAGCTGTTTTTT.

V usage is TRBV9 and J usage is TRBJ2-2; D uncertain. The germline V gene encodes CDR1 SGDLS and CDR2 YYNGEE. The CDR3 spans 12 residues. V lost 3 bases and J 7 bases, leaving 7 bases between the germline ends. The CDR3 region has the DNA TGTGCCAGCAGCGCCGTGGGCGGGGAGCTGTTTTTT. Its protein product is CASSAVGGELFF.

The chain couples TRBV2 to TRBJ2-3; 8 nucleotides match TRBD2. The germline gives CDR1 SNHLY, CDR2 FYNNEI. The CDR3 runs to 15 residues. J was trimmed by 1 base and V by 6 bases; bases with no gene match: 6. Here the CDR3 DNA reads TGTGCCAGCAGCGATCTAGCGGGCCGCACAGATACGCAGTATTTT. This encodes CASSDLAGRTDTQYF. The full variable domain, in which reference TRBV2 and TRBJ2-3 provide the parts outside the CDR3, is EPEVTQTPSHQVTQMGQEVILRCVPISNHLYFYWYRQILGQKVEFLVSFYNNEISEKSEIFDDQFSVERPDGSNFTLKIRSTKLEDSAMYFCASSDLAGRTDTQYFGPGTRLTVL.

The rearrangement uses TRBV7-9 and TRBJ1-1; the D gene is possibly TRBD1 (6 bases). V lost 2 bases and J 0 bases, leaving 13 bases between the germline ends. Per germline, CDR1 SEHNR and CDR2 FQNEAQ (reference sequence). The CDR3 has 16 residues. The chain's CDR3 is CASSLRDTPMNTEAFF. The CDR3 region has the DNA TGTGCCAGCAGCTTACGGGACACCCCCATGAACACTGAAGCTTTCTTT.

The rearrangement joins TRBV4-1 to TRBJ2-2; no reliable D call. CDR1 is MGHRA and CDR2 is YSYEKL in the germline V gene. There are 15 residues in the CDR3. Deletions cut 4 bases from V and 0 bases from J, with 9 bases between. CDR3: CASSLDLTNTGELFF. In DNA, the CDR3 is TGCGCCAGCAGCCTAGACTTGACGAACACCGGGGAGCTGTTTTTT.

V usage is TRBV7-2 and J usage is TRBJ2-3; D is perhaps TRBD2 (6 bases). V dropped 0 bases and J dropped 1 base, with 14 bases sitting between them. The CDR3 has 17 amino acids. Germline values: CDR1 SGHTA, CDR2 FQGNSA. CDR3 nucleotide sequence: TGTGCCAGCAGCTTAGCACTTAGCGGACTCGGCACAGATACGCAGTATTTT. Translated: CASSLALSGLGTDTQYF.

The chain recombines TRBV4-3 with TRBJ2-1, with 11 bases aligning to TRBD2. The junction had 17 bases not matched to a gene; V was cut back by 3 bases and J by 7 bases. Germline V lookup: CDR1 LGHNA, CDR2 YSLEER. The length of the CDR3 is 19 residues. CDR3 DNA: TGCGCCAGCAGCCACCCCGATGGAATAGCGGGAGGGCCTGGGAATGAGCAGTTCTTC. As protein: CASSHPDGIAGGPGNEQFF.